The rows below give T cell receptor beta chains drawn from one sample of a study of CD8 T cells in Susac syndrome. TCRdb re-analysed the immunoSEQ multiplex PCR reads in MiXCR, keeping a single row per CDR3 protein. Of about 200,000 distinct CDR3 sequences in the sample, 95% were seen once. Sequenced: CD4+ T cells from PBMCs. The source is a human donor in good health. The CDR3 runs from the conserved cysteine through the conserved F or W. A D gene is named only where the DNA matches it firmly. Only part of the rows carry a size: once, few, many, or a class if the clone is expanded.

d_gene: .
j_gene: TRBJ2-2
v_gene: TRBV3-1
abundance: .
CDR3aa: CASSSAGTYTGELFF
CDR3nt: TGTGCCAGCAGCTCGGCCGGGACATACACCGGGGAGCTGTTTTTT

d_gene: TRBD2
j_gene: TRBJ2-3
v_gene: TRBV6-5
abundance: .
CDR3aa: CASSYGGVATADTQYF
CDR3nt: TGTGCCAGCAGTTACGGGGGGGTGGCGACAGCAGATACGCAGTATTTT

d_gene: .
j_gene: TRBJ1-5
v_gene: TRBV30
abundance: .
CDR3aa: CAWSVLPKGGIDQPQHF
CDR3nt: TGTGCCTGGAGTGTACTCCCTAAGGGAGGGATCGATCAGCCCCAGCATTTT

d_gene: .
j_gene: TRBJ1-2
v_gene: TRBV3-1
abundance: .
CDR3aa: CASSQGWDYGYTF
CDR3nt: TGTGCCAGCAGCCAAGGATGGGACTATGGCTACACCTTC

d_gene: .
j_gene: TRBJ2-5
v_gene: TRBV12-3/TRBV12-4
abundance: few
CDR3aa: CASSKETQYF
CDR3nt: TGTGCCAGCAGTAAAGAGACCCAGTACTTC

d_gene: .
j_gene: TRBJ2-3
v_gene: TRBV5-4
abundance: .
CDR3aa: CASSLWQWDPSTDTQYF
CDR3nt: TGTGCCAGCAGCTTGTGGCAGTGGGACCCTAGCACAGATACGCAGTATTTT

d_gene: TRBD2
j_gene: TRBJ2-1
v_gene: TRBV6-4
abundance: .
CDR3aa: CASRKSGALQKDEQFF
CDR3nt: TGTGCCAGCAGGAAGAGCGGGGCTCTTCAAAAGGATGAGCAGTTCTTC

d_gene: .
j_gene: TRBJ1-5
v_gene: TRBV12-3/TRBV12-4
abundance: once
CDR3aa: CASSLLGGLQPQHF
CDR3nt: TGTGCCAGCAGTTTACTTGGGGGGCTGCAGCCCCAGCATTTT

d_gene: TRBD2
j_gene: TRBJ2-7
v_gene: TRBV29-1
abundance: once
CDR3aa: CSVGRESYEQYF
CDR3nt: TGCAGCGTAGGGAGGGAGTCCTACGAGCAGTACTTC

d_gene: .
j_gene: TRBJ1-2
v_gene: TRBV27
abundance: once
CDR3aa: CASSSPRGGSVAGYTF
CDR3nt: TGTGCCAGCAGTTCCCCACGAGGGGGTTCAGTTGCTGGCTACACCTTC

d_gene: TRBD1
j_gene: TRBJ1-2
v_gene: TRBV12-3/TRBV12-4
abundance: .
CDR3aa: CASGTLTGYNYGYTF
CDR3nt: TGTGCCAGCGGAACCCTGACAGGGTACAACTATGGCTACACCTTC

d_gene: TRBD2
j_gene: TRBJ2-1
v_gene: TRBV11-2
abundance: .
CDR3aa: CASSTGVGGRGDNEQFF
CDR3nt: TGTGCCAGCAGCACAGGGGTTGGCGGGAGGGGCGACAATGAGCAGTTCTTC

d_gene: .
j_gene: TRBJ2-5
v_gene: TRBV12-3/TRBV12-4
abundance: .
CDR3aa: CASRQTETQYF
CDR3nt: TGTGCCAGCAGGCAAACCGAGACCCAGTACTTC

d_gene: .
j_gene: TRBJ2-7
v_gene: TRBV15
abundance: .
CDR3aa: CATSRVESSYEQYF
CDR3nt: TGTGCCACCAGCAGAGTTGAGAGCTCCTACGAGCAGTACTTC

d_gene: .
j_gene: TRBJ1-2
v_gene: TRBV15
abundance: .
CDR3aa: CATSRDPGPANYGYTF
CDR3nt: TGTGCCACCAGCAGAGATCCAGGGCCCGCTAACTATGGCTACACCTTC

d_gene: TRBD1
j_gene: TRBJ2-3
v_gene: TRBV18
abundance: .
CDR3aa: CASSPPGQTDTQYF
CDR3nt: TGTGCCAGCTCACCTCCGGGACAGACAGATACGCAGTATTTT

d_gene: .
j_gene: TRBJ2-1
v_gene: TRBV11-2
abundance: .
CDR3aa: CASWTGIRVNEQFF
CDR3nt: TGTGCCAGCTGGACGGGAATACGGGTCAATGAGCAGTTCTTC

d_gene: TRBD1
j_gene: TRBJ1-1
v_gene: TRBV28
abundance: .
CDR3aa: CASRTGAAEAFF
CDR3nt: TGTGCCAGCAGGACAGGGGCTGCTGAAGCTTTCTTT

d_gene: TRBD1
j_gene: TRBJ1-1
v_gene: TRBV20-1
abundance: .
CDR3aa: CSARKSQGGTEAFF
CDR3nt: TGCAGTGCTAGAAAGTCCCAGGGGGGAACTGAAGCTTTCTTT

d_gene: TRBD1
j_gene: TRBJ2-5
v_gene: TRBV5-1
abundance: .
CDR3aa: CASSLGQGAVKETQYF
CDR3nt: TGCGCCAGCAGCTTGGGGCAGGGGGCCGTGAAAGAGACCCAGTACTTC

d_gene: .
j_gene: TRBJ1-2
v_gene: TRBV4-1
abundance: .
CDR3aa: CASSRTESNYGYTF
CDR3nt: TGCGCCAGCAGCCGGACCGAATCTAACTATGGCTACACCTTC

d_gene: .
j_gene: TRBJ2-7
v_gene: TRBV3-1
abundance: once
CDR3aa: CASRESTAEQYF
CDR3nt: TGTGCCAGCAGGGAATCAACAGCGGAGCAGTACTTC

d_gene: .
j_gene: TRBJ2-1
v_gene: TRBV5-1
abundance: .
CDR3aa: CASSFFGGATTPNEQFF
CDR3nt: TGCGCCAGCAGCTTCTTTGGGGGGGCCACCACTCCCAATGAGCAGTTCTTC

d_gene: TRBD2
j_gene: TRBJ2-1
v_gene: TRBV28
abundance: .
CDR3aa: CASRGLAGESSYNEQFF
CDR3nt: TGTGCCAGCAGGGGACTAGCGGGGGAGAGCTCCTACAATGAGCAGTTCTTC

d_gene: .
j_gene: TRBJ1-2
v_gene: TRBV12-3/TRBV12-4
abundance: .
CDR3aa: CASSLGWEGLYGYTF
CDR3nt: TGTGCCAGCAGTTTGGGCTGGGAAGGCCTCTATGGCTACACCTTC

d_gene: TRBD2
j_gene: TRBJ2-1
v_gene: TRBV20-1
abundance: .
CDR3aa: CSTGTSVGNEQFF
CDR3nt: TGCAGTACAGGGACTAGCGTCGGGAATGAGCAGTTCTTC

d_gene: .
j_gene: TRBJ2-2
v_gene: TRBV29-1
abundance: .
CDR3aa: CSVGVSGPGELFF
CDR3nt: TGCAGCGTTGGGGTTAGCGGCCCCGGGGAGCTGTTTTTT

d_gene: .
j_gene: TRBJ2-3
v_gene: TRBV4-1
abundance: .
CDR3aa: CASSQAYTDTQYF
CDR3nt: TGCGCCAGCAGCCAAGCCTACACAGATACGCAGTATTTT

d_gene: .
j_gene: TRBJ2-5
v_gene: TRBV28
abundance: once
CDR3aa: CASSLRGAVRQETQYF
CDR3nt: TGTGCCAGCAGTCTTCGCGGGGCGGTACGCCAAGAGACCCAGTACTTC

d_gene: TRBD2
j_gene: TRBJ2-2
v_gene: TRBV5-6
abundance: once
CDR3aa: CASPTSGKPGELFF
CDR3nt: TGTGCCAGTCCGACTAGCGGGAAACCCGGGGAGCTGTTTTTT

d_gene: .
j_gene: TRBJ2-5
v_gene: TRBV6-2/TRBV6-3
abundance: once
CDR3aa: CASSRDKTQYF
CDR3nt: TGTGCCAGCAGTCGTGACAAGACCCAGTACTTC

d_gene: TRBD2
j_gene: TRBJ2-2
v_gene: TRBV20-1
abundance: .
CDR3aa: CSARTSGRTVTGELFF
CDR3nt: TGCAGTGCACGGACTAGCGGGCGCACCGTCACCGGGGAGCTGTTTTTT

d_gene: TRBD2
j_gene: TRBJ2-1
v_gene: TRBV29-1
abundance: .
CDR3aa: CSVEGLRGGRNLLF
CDR3nt: TGCAGCGTTGAAGGTCTCCGGGGCGGGAGGAATCTCCTCTTC

d_gene: .
j_gene: TRBJ2-6
v_gene: TRBV13
abundance: .
CDR3aa: CASSQTGVWSSGANVLTF
CDR3nt: TGTGCCAGCAGCCAGACAGGAGTATGGAGCTCTGGGGCCAACGTCCTGACTTTC

d_gene: .
j_gene: TRBJ2-7
v_gene: TRBV7-2
abundance: few
CDR3aa: CASSLEIAVEQYF
CDR3nt: TGTGCCAGCAGCTTAGAGATCGCGGTCGAGCAGTACTTC

d_gene: TRBD1
j_gene: TRBJ1-4
v_gene: TRBV7-2
abundance: .
CDR3aa: CASSLDPRTGENEKLFF
CDR3nt: TGTGCCAGCAGCTTAGATCCCCGGACAGGCGAAAATGAAAAACTGTTTTTT

d_gene: .
j_gene: TRBJ2-3
v_gene: TRBV11-2
abundance: .
CDR3aa: CASSLTVLDTQYF
CDR3nt: TGTGCCAGCAGCTTAACAGTTTTGGATACGCAGTATTTT

d_gene: .
j_gene: TRBJ1-1
v_gene: TRBV5-1
abundance: .
CDR3aa: CASSFDRDTEAFF
CDR3nt: TGCGCCAGCAGCTTTGATCGAGACACTGAAGCTTTCTTT

d_gene: TRBD2
j_gene: TRBJ2-1
v_gene: TRBV9
abundance: .
CDR3aa: CASSVAGAGTSGSNEQFF
CDR3nt: TGTGCCAGCAGCGTAGCTGGGGCCGGGACTAGCGGGAGTAATGAGCAGTTCTTC

d_gene: .
j_gene: TRBJ2-2
v_gene: TRBV20-1
abundance: .
CDR3aa: CSARDRKRAGTGELFF
CDR3nt: TGCAGTGCTAGAGATAGGAAGCGAGCTGGGACCGGGGAGCTGTTTTTT

d_gene: .
j_gene: TRBJ2-5
v_gene: TRBV24-1
abundance: .
CDR3aa: CATSREEETQYF
CDR3nt: TGTGCCACCAGTAGGGAAGAAGAGACCCAGTACTTC

d_gene: .
j_gene: TRBJ2-1
v_gene: TRBV7-9
abundance: .
CDR3aa: CASSPAPNEQFF
CDR3nt: TGTGCCAGCAGCCCCGCTCCCAATGAGCAGTTCTTC

d_gene: TRBD2
j_gene: TRBJ2-1
v_gene: TRBV11-1
abundance: .
CDR3aa: CASSVSSGSGNEQFF
CDR3nt: TGTGCCAGCAGCGTATCTAGCGGGAGTGGCAATGAGCAGTTCTTC

d_gene: TRBD1
j_gene: TRBJ2-7
v_gene: TRBV13
abundance: .
CDR3aa: CASSSGQGAYEQYF
CDR3nt: TGTGCCAGCAGCTCCGGACAGGGGGCCTACGAGCAGTACTTC

d_gene: .
j_gene: TRBJ1-2
v_gene: TRBV7-8
abundance: .
CDR3aa: CASSLVREAYGYTF
CDR3nt: TGTGCCAGCAGCTTGGTCAGGGAAGCCTATGGCTACACCTTC

d_gene: .
j_gene: TRBJ2-5
v_gene: TRBV3-1
abundance: .
CDR3aa: CASSQEEETQYF
CDR3nt: TGTGCCAGCAGCCAGGAAGAAGAGACCCAGTACTTC

d_gene: .
j_gene: TRBJ2-1
v_gene: TRBV29-1
abundance: once
CDR3aa: CSGDGPSYNEQFF
CDR3nt: TGCAGCGGGGACGGTCCTTCCTACAATGAGCAGTTCTTC

d_gene: .
j_gene: TRBJ2-2
v_gene: TRBV11-2
abundance: once
CDR3aa: CASSRRAGELFF
CDR3nt: TGTGCCAGCAGCCGACGAGCCGGGGAGCTGTTTTTT

d_gene: TRBD2
j_gene: TRBJ2-5
v_gene: TRBV12-3/TRBV12-4
abundance: few
CDR3aa: CASSPGLVETQYF
CDR3nt: TGTGCCAGCAGTCCCGGACTAGTTGAGACCCAGTACTTC

d_gene: .
j_gene: TRBJ1-1
v_gene: TRBV20-1
abundance: once
CDR3aa: CSARAHRLNTEAFF
CDR3nt: TGCAGTGCTAGAGCGCACAGACTGAACACTGAAGCTTTCTTT

d_gene: .
j_gene: TRBJ2-6
v_gene: TRBV20-1
abundance: .
CDR3aa: CSASRAPGANVLTF
CDR3nt: TGCAGTGCTAGTCGGGCGCCGGGGGCCAACGTCCTGACTTTC

d_gene: .
j_gene: TRBJ2-3
v_gene: TRBV11-2
abundance: .
CDR3aa: CASSFGLGQNTDTQYF
CDR3nt: TGTGCCAGCAGCTTCGGGTTAGGCCAAAACACAGATACGCAGTATTTT

d_gene: TRBD1
j_gene: TRBJ1-5
v_gene: TRBV3-1
abundance: .
CDR3aa: CASSRDRGSNQPQHF
CDR3nt: TGTGCCAGCAGCCGGGACAGGGGAAGCAATCAGCCCCAGCATTTT

d_gene: TRBD1
j_gene: TRBJ2-7
v_gene: TRBV7-2
abundance: .
CDR3aa: CASSGQGGDEQYF
CDR3nt: TGTGCCAGCAGTGGACAGGGGGGGGACGAGCAGTACTTC

d_gene: .
j_gene: TRBJ1-4
v_gene: TRBV27
abundance: .
CDR3aa: CASSPSWGSNEKLFF
CDR3nt: TGTGCCAGCAGTCCCTCGTGGGGCTCTAATGAAAAACTGTTTTTT